This T cell receptor (beta chain) stems from a study of response to subunit inactivated influenza vaccine. TCRdb independently ran MiXCR on the RT-PCR reads; one entry per CDR3 protein. The table lists roughly 710,000 distinct CDR3 sequences, about 15% of them singletons. This clonotype was counted a few times. Its antigen is not known. The CDR3 is 11 amino acids. Germline values: CDR1 DFQATT, CDR2 SNEGSKA (reference sequence). V lost 7 bases to trimming and J lost 1 base, with 4 bases between them. The study's findings and limits: Every seasonal influenza vaccination brings in few new T cells, the authors suggested.

The specimen comprised PBMCs from blood, sampled 14 to 15 days before vaccination. This chain uses TRBV20-1 with TRBJ2-2; no reliable D call. This clonotype was obtained from a man in his fifties or sixties who received an inactivated influenza vaccine. CDR3 bases: TGCAGTGGCCAGAACACCGGGGAGCTGTTTTTT. Its translation is CSGQNTGELFF.